The clone carrying this TCR beta chain was seen once. This sample was included in a study of blood T cell repertoires in COVID-19. Only in-frame clones appear in the TCRdb table, and some are missing; sequencing was by immunoSEQ multiplex PCR. The sample holds tens of thousands of clones; nearly 90% are singletons and the top ten take 1.5% to 2%. Trimming took 0 bases from V and 1 from J, leaving 10 bases between them. The CDR3 is 16 residues long. Germline values: CDR1 ENHRY, CDR2 SYGVKD. This clonotype was sampled from a man aged 55 to 70 with acute or convalescent COVID-19. The J gene is TRBJ2-4, the V gene TRBV10-3; no firm D call. Sequenced sample: peripheral blood. CDR3 sequence: CAISESGPGAKNIQYF. The CDR3 nucleotides read TGTGCCATCAGTGAGTCGGGCCCTGGGGCCAAAAACATTCAGTACTTC.